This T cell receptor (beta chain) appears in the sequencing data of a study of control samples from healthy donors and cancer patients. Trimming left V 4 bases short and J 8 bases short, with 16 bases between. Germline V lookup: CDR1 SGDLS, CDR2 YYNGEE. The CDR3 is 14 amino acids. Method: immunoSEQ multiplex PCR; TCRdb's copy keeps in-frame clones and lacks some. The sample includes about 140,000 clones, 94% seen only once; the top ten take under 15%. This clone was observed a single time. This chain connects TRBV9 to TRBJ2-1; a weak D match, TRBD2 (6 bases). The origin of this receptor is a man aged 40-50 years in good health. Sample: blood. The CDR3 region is CASSPRAGKDEQFF. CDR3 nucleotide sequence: TGTGCCAGCAGCCCGCGGGCGGGGAAGGATGAGCAGTTCTTC.